The T cell receptor beta chain under discussion was sequenced for a study of cytomegalovirus exposure and HLA in healthy donors. Overall study: Earlier, 110 million or so unique TCR beta sequences were recovered from roughly 170 million T cells by an analysis. Points from the study as a whole: It is likely that the observed cluster of highly shared sequence variants was a sequencing artifact.

CDR3 length: 16 amino acids. Looked up from germline, CDR1 is MNHEY and CDR2 is SMNVEV (reference sequence). Trimming took off 0 bases at V and 2 bases at J, with 13 bases between the two ends. This PCR relied on a set of 60 Vbeta primers and 13 Jbeta primers. Repertoires were generated with immunoSEQ multiplex PCR, while TCRdb's copy carries only in-frame clones and drops some. The sample gives 150,000 to 200,000 clones, over 75% of which show up once; more than 1.5% is in the top ten. As regards this clone: Antigen: not known.

Sequencing input: PBMCs. The source of this sequence is a young man in good health and CMV-seronegative. The rearrangement links TRBV27 to TRBJ1-2; tentatively, D is TRBD1 (5 bases). This CDR3 reads CASSLSPAGKNYGYTF. The CDR3 DNA sequence: TGTGCCAGCAGTTTATCGCCGGCAGGGAAGAACTATGGCTACACCTTC.